The clone carrying this T cell receptor beta chain has a handful of counts. Time point noted: cycle 4 day 1 (C4D1), after five to seven weeks of nivolumab. Autologous stem cell transplantation was followed by relapse in every patient, and brentuximab vedotin exposure varied. It was by magnetic negative selection that CD4+ T cells were purified from thawed PBMCs. Germline lookup yields CDR1 SEHNR and CDR2 FQNEAQ (reference sequence). The CDR3 runs 14 residues. The V and J ends lost 5 bases and 3 bases respectively, with 13 bases between them. The source of the sample is a study of PD-1 blockade in classical Hodgkin lymphoma. Produced via immunoSEQ multiplex PCR; TCRdb's table is partial and in-frame only. The sample lists 18,000 or so clones, over 65% occurring once.

The J gene is TRBJ1-1, the V gene TRBV7-9, with D tentatively TRBD1 (5 bases). The material sequenced was CD4+ T cells from blood, taken before the fourth cycle of nivolumab. This clonotype originated in a human donor with classical Hodgkin lymphoma. The CDR3 reads CASSLSGRDTEAFF. The CDR3 DNA follows: TGTGCCAGCAGCCTATCAGGGAGGGACACTGAAGCTTTCTTT.